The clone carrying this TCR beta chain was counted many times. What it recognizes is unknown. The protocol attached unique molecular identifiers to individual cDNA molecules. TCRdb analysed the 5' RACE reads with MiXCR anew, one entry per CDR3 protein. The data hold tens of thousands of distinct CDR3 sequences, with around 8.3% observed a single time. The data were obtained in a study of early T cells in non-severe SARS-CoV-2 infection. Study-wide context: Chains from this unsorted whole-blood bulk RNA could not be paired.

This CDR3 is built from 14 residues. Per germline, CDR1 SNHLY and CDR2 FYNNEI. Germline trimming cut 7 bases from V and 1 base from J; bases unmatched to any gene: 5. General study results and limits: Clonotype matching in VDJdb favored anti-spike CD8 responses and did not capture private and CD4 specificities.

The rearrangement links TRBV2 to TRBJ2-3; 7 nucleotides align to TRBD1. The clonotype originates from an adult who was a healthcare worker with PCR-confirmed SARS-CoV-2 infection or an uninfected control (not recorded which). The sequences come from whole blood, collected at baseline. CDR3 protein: CASKGGQGTDTQYF. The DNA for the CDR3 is TGTGCCAGCAAGGGCGGACAGGGCACAGATACGCAGTATTTT.